What follows are 27 T cell receptor beta chains derived from one specimen sequenced in a study of OX40 agonist ivuxolimab in advanced cancers. The repertoire was sequenced with immunoSEQ multiplex PCR; TCRdb's copy has only in-frame clones and lacks some. This table has about 100,000 clones, about 88% appearing once. Sample: CD4+ or CD8+ T cells sorted from blood, taken in a trial of the OX40 agonist ivuxolimab. Receptors were obtained from an adult with an advanced solid tumor such as melanoma, head and neck, liver or kidney cancer.

The chain couples TRBV9 to TRBJ2-2, with D possibly TRBD1 on 8 matching bases. This CDR3 has 15 residues. Trimming removed 4 bases from V and 3 bases from J, with 13 bases in between. Germline lookup yields CDR1 SGDLS and CDR2 YYNGEE. The CDR3 DNA reads as TGTGCCAGCAGCCGTACAGGGGGGGACACCGGGGAGCTGTTTTTT. Residues: CASSRTGGDTGELFF. Combining the CDR3 with reference TRBV9 and TRBJ2-2 gives the whole variable domain DSGVTQTPKHLITATGQRVTLRCSPRSGDLSVYWYQQSLDQGLQFLIQYYNGEERAKGNILERFSAQQFPDLHSELNLSSLELGDSALYFCASSRTGGDTGELFFGEGSRLTVL.

This sequence joins TRBV21-1 and TRBJ1-2. TRBV21-1 constitutes a pseudogene. The CDR3 sequence is 14 residues long. CDR3 protein: CASSTAFLNYGYTF. CDR3 DNA: TGTGCCAGCAGCACGGCCTTCCTTAACTATGGCTACACCTTC.

The chain recombines TRBV9 with TRBJ1-4; 8 nucleotides match TRBD1. From germline, CDR1 is SGDLS and CDR2 YYNGEE. Trimming cost V 0 bases and J 7 bases; bases outside gene matches: 8. The length of the CDR3 is 16 residues. The CDR3 DNA reads as TGTGCCAGCAGCGTAGCTCCAGGGGGCGCAGGTGAAAAACTGTTTTTT. The encoded protein is CASSVAPGGAGEKLFF.

This sequence joins TRBV2 and TRBJ1-6, with 7 bases identical to TRBD1. The V gene end was trimmed by 4 bases and the J gene end by 13 bases; junction bases not matched to a gene: 1. Germline V lookup: CDR1 SNHLY, CDR2 FYNNEI. CDR3 length: 11 amino acids. CDR3 coding DNA: TGTGCCAGCAGTGCGACAGGGCCCCTCCACTTT. This sequence encodes CASSATGPLHF.

The chain recombines TRBV9 with TRBJ2-2, with TRBD2 matching 13 bases. Germline V gene sequence: CDR1 SGDLS, CDR2 YYNGEE. The J segment lost 7 bases and the V segment lost 4 bases, leaving 7 bases of the junction unmatched. The CDR3 consists of 16 residues. Here the CDR3 DNA reads TGTGCCAGCAGCTCCCGGACTAGCGGGAGTAACGGGGAGCTGTTTTTT. Protein product: CASSSRTSGSNGELFF.

The gene calls are TRBV27 and TRBJ2-7; the D gene could be TRBD1 or TRBD2 (5 bases each). V lost 3 bases and J 2 bases, leaving 14 bases between the germline ends. Germline CDR1 MNHEY, CDR2 SMNVEV (reference sequence). CDR3 length equals 15 residues. In DNA, the CDR3 is TGTGCCAGCAGTTTCTCCTGGGACGGAACCTACGAGCAGTACTTC. Its translation: CASSFSWDGTYEQYF.

The chain couples TRBV20-1 to TRBJ2-7, with D tentatively TRBD2 (5 bases). CDR1 is DFQATT and CDR2 is SNEGSKA in the germline V gene (reference sequence). The V end lost 2 bases, the J end lost 6 bases, and 8 bases lay between the germline ends. This CDR3 has 11 residues. Here the CDR3 DNA reads TGCAGTGCTAGACGGGGAAGCGAGCAGTACTTC. Translation gives CSARRGSEQYF.

This chain uses TRBV11-2 with TRBJ2-7; the D gene could be TRBD1 or TRBD2 (6 bases each). Trimming took 11 bases from V and 3 from J, leaving 14 bases between them. This CDR3 region has 12 residues. From germline, CDR1 is SGHAT and CDR2 FQNNGV. The CDR3 DNA sequence: TGTGCCTGCTCGGGGGCGAACTACGAGCAGTACTTC. Translating it yields CACSGANYEQYF.

The chain has TRBV6-6 and TRBJ1-2; no clear D gene. Germline assignment: CDR1 MNHNY and CDR2 SVGAGI (reference sequence). The CDR3 sequence is 13 residues long. Trimming stripped 0 bases from V and 10 bases from J, with 12 bases between. The CDR3 bases are TGTGCCAGCAGTTACTCGAAGGGAAATGACTACACCTTC. Amino acid sequence: CASSYSKGNDYTF.

This clone was detected only a few times. V is TRBV19 and J is TRBJ2-1, with no clear D. CDR3 length: 11 residues. V lost 3 bases to trimming and J lost 7 bases, with 4 bases between them. Germline V gene sequence: CDR1 LNHDA, CDR2 SQIVND (reference sequence). CDR3 sequence reads: CASSITNEQFF. DNA of the CDR3: TGTGCCAGTAGTATCACTAATGAGCAGTTCTTC.

V usage is TRBV7-8 and J usage is TRBJ2-3; D ambiguous. CDR3 length: 17 amino acids. Germline CDR1 SGHVS, CDR2 FQNEAQ. V shed 2 bases and J shed 0 bases, with 15 bases lying between them. This chain's CDR3 is CASSLFLSISSTDTQYF. The CDR3 bases are TGTGCCAGCAGCTTATTTTTAAGCATTTCTAGCACAGATACGCAGTATTTT.

The chain is built from TRBV6-1 and TRBJ2-3, with a possible D match to TRBD2 (5 bases). The CDR3 runs to 15 residues. V gave up 6 bases and J gave up 4 bases, with 17 bases separating them. Per the germline V gene, CDR1 is MNHNS and CDR2 is SASEGT. CDR3 sequence reads: CASSRGLVGSDTQYF. In DNA form, the CDR3 reads TGTGCCAGCAGCAGAGGACTCGTGGGTTCAGATACGCAGTATTTT.

The chain recombines TRBV5-6 with TRBJ1-2; D is possibly TRBD1 (5 bases). Germline V gene data show CDR1 as SGHDT and CDR2 as YYEEEE. The CDR3 loop spans 15 amino acids. The V end lost 6 bases, the J end lost 7 bases, and 22 bases lay between the germline ends. The CDR3 bases are TGTGCCAGCAATTTAGCTGGCAGGGCTCAGGCTGGCTACACCTTC. It encodes CASNLAGRAQAGYTF.

The rearrangement joins TRBV19 to TRBJ1-1, with D hard to call. This CDR3 is 13 amino acids long. V was trimmed by 5 bases and J by 1 base, leaving 8 bases between them. Germline V gives CDR1 LNHDA, CDR2 SQIVND (reference sequence). The CDR3 bases are TGTGCCAGTAGTCGGGAGTGGAACACTGAAGCTTTCTTT. Encoded protein: CASSREWNTEAFF.

This clone appeared a few times. The chain has TRBV30 and TRBJ1-6, with unresolved D. Between the trimmed V and J ends, which lost 1 base and 9 bases, there was a span of 4 bases. The germline V gene has CDR1 GTSNPN and CDR2 SVGIG (reference sequence). The CDR3 has 11 amino acids. The CDR3 loop reads CAWSGGSPLHF. In DNA, the CDR3 is TGTGCCTGGAGTGGGGGTTCACCCCTCCACTTT.

The rearrangement links TRBV19 to TRBJ1-5; 8 bases match TRBD1. V lost 9 bases to trimming and J lost 0 bases; unmatched junction nucleotides: 7. Germline CDR1 LNHDA, CDR2 SQIVND (reference sequence). The CDR3 covers 15 residues. As DNA, the CDR3 is TGTGCCAGCCGACGACAGGGGTATAGCAATCAGCCCCAGCATTTT. Residues: CASRRQGYSNQPQHF.

The chain is built from TRBV13 and TRBJ2-2, with 9 bases identical to TRBD2. Germline V lookup: CDR1 PRHDT, CDR2 FYEKMQ (reference sequence). The CDR3 extends over 20 amino acids. V trimming: 2 bases; J trimming: 2 bases; junction bases outside the gene matches: 15. CDR3 sequence reads: CASSLRIAALAGSNTGELFF. The CDR3, as DNA: TGTGCCAGCAGCTTAAGGATCGCAGCCCTAGCGGGAAGCAACACCGGGGAGCTGTTTTTT.

The table lists this clone with a count of one. Here the CDR3 DNA reads TGTGCCAGCAGCTTATCTAGCTTGAATGAGCAGTTCTTC. It codes for CASSLSSLNEQFF. The chain employs TRBV7-8 and TRBJ2-1, with a possible D match to TRBD2 (5 bases). The CDR3 runs 13 residues. In germline, CDR1 is SGHVS, CDR2 FQNEAQ. Deletions cut 2 bases from V and 7 bases from J, with 9 bases between.

The CDR3 sequence: CASSSGQGKETQYF. In DNA form, the CDR3 reads TGTGCCAGCAGCTCAGGACAGGGTAAAGAGACCCAGTACTTC. The rearrangement links TRBV7-3 to TRBJ2-5; TRBD1 aligns across 8 bases. This CDR3 has 14 residues. The junction had 4 bases not matched to a gene; V was cut back by 4 bases and J by 3 bases. Germline V gene lookup returns CDR1 SGHTA and CDR2 FQGTGA.

Here the CDR3 reads CATSRDTRDSPLHF. The CDR3 region has the DNA TGTGCCACCAGCAGAGATACGAGGGATTCACCCCTCCACTTT. J is TRBJ1-6 and V is TRBV15, with D unclear. Trimming removed 0 bases at V and 8 bases at J, with 8 bases between. This CDR3 region has 14 residues. CDR1 and CDR2 from the germline V gene are LNHNV and YYDKDF (reference sequence).

This chain uses TRBV19 with TRBJ1-5; 7 bases are a match to TRBD1. The germline V gene encodes CDR1 LNHDA and CDR2 SQIVND (reference sequence). V lost 6 bases to trimming and J lost 4 bases; unmatched junction nucleotides: 9. The CDR3 extends over 15 amino acids. The CDR3 DNA sequence: TGTGCCAGTAGACGGAGGGACAGCTTTAATCAGCCCCAGCATTTT. Its protein is CASRRRDSFNQPQHF.

CDR3 region: CAWSVKGGGRVTEAFF. CDR3 DNA: TGTGCCTGGAGTGTTAAGGGAGGTGGCCGGGTCACTGAAGCTTTCTTT. The chain combines TRBV30 with TRBJ1-1, with no clear D. The CDR3 is made up of 16 amino acids. Between the trimmed V and J ends, which lost 0 bases and 4 bases, there was a span of 18 bases. Germline CDR1 is GTSNPN and CDR2 is SVGIG (reference sequence).

CDR3 bases: TGTGCCAGTAGCAAAGCGGGAGGGCTAATCACAGATACGCAGTATTTT. Its translation: CASSKAGGLITDTQYF. This chain links TRBV19 with TRBJ2-3; TRBD2 matches at 10 bases. J lost 2 bases, V lost 6 bases, and 8 bases had no gene match. The germline V gene encodes CDR1 LNHDA and CDR2 SQIVND (reference sequence). This CDR3 is 16 amino acids long.

The genes are TRBV2 and TRBJ2-2, with TRBD2 identical over 13 bases. Per germline, CDR1 SNHLY and CDR2 FYNNEI. The V and J ends lost 6 bases and 5 bases, in that order; junction bases with no gene match: 12. This CDR3 comprises 18 residues. The CDR3 DNA follows: TGTGCCAGCAGGGGCGGACTAGCGGGGGACCGTAAGACCGGGGAGCTGTTTTTT. Its protein product is CASRGGLAGDRKTGELFF.

The V call is TRBV30, the J call TRBJ1-1; 7 bases align to TRBD1. Germline CDR1 and CDR2: GTSNPN and SVGIG (reference sequence). The CDR3 covers 12 residues. The V and J ends lost 3 bases and 3 bases, in that order; junction bases with no gene match: 1. The CDR3 is CAWSDRDTEAFF. The CDR3 DNA reads TGTGCCTGGAGCGACAGGGACACTGAAGCTTTCTTT.

The V gene is TRBV14, the J gene TRBJ2-2; D remains ambiguous. V was pared by 7 bases and J by 2 bases, with 11 bases between. This CDR3 spans 14 amino acids. From germline, CDR1 is SGHDN and CDR2 FVKESK. CDR3 DNA sequence: TGTGCCAGCAAGGGCCGATTAAACACCGGGGAGCTGTTTTTT. Amino acids: CASKGRLNTGELFF. Combining the CDR3 with reference TRBV14 and TRBJ2-2 gives the whole variable domain EAGVTQFPSHSVIEKGQTVTLRCDPISGHDNLYWYRRVMGKEIKFLLHFVKESKQDESGMPNNRFLAERTGGTYSTLKVQPAELEDSGVYFCASKGRLNTGELFFGEGSRLTVL.

V and J are TRBV7-6 and TRBJ2-1; 14 bases fit TRBD2. The CDR3 runs to 15 residues. V lost 3 bases to trimming and J lost 8 bases; unmatched junction nucleotides: 3. Per germline, CDR1 SGHVS and CDR2 FNYEAQ. The chain's CDR3 is CASSFRLAGGDEQFF. CDR3 nucleotide sequence: TGTGCCAGCAGCTTCAGACTAGCGGGAGGGGATGAGCAGTTCTTC.